The next 18 T cell receptor beta chains were all read from a single sample in a study of follicular helper T cells after annual influenza vaccination. TCRdb keeps only in-frame clones here, not all; method: immunoSEQ multiplex PCR. The profile shows around 2,500 clones, about 87% of them singletons. The sample's time point: 2014-2015 season, pre-vaccination. The source was CXCR5+ CD38+ circulating T follicular helper cells from blood, collected on the day of influenza vaccination. The subset denotes: circulating Tfh, non-naive CD4+CXCR5+PD-1+ (ICOS+CD38+ or ICOS-CD38-). The receptors were gathered from an adult who received the influenza vaccine.

The chain uses TRBV7-9 and TRBJ2-2, with 9 nucleotides matching TRBD1. Germline V gene data show CDR1 as SEHNR and CDR2 as FQNEAQ (reference sequence). The CDR3 is 16 amino acids. The ends lost 6 bases at V and 6 bases at J; junction bases unmatched: 11. The CDR3 sequence is CASSRQSRDRAGELFF. DNA of the CDR3: TGTGCCAGCAGTCGACAGTCCCGGGACAGGGCCGGGGAGCTGTTTTTT.

This CDR3 is CASSLGPGFTEAFF. The CDR3, as DNA: TGTGCCAGCAGCTTAGGACCGGGGTTCACTGAAGCTTTCTTT. The V and J genes are TRBV7-9 and TRBJ1-1; D is unclear. CDR1 is SEHNR, CDR2 FQNEAQ, per germline (reference sequence). Trimming took off 1 base at V and 4 bases at J, with 10 bases between the two ends. The CDR3 contains 14 residues.

V is TRBV7-2 and J is TRBJ1-3; no firm D call. Per the germline V gene, CDR1 is SGHTA and CDR2 is FQGNSA. Trimming removed 2 bases at V and 5 bases at J, with 7 bases between. The CDR3 is 13 amino acids. Written as DNA, the CDR3 is TGTGCCAGCAGCTTAATTCTTAGAAACACCATATATTTT. Encoded protein: CASSLILRNTIYF.

The V gene is TRBV7-9, the J gene TRBJ2-1, with 11 bases aligning to TRBD2. The CDR3 contains 16 residues. The V and J ends lost 4 bases and 4 bases, in that order; junction bases with no gene match: 6. CDR1 SEHNR and CDR2 FQNEAQ come from the germline V gene (reference sequence). The CDR3 region is CASSSQGTSGYNEQFF. The CDR3 coding sequence is TGTGCCAGCAGCTCGCAGGGGACTAGCGGTTACAATGAGCAGTTCTTC.

Remarks on this clone: At one boundary the junction diverges from the germline segment, which might be a read error. V and J are TRBV7-2 and TRBJ2-1; D is possibly TRBD2 (6 bases). CDR3 length: 15 amino acids. Germline loops: CDR1 SGHTA, CDR2 FQGNSA. CDR3 coding DNA: TGTGCCAGCAGCCTAGCGAAGAGCTCCTACAATGAGCAGTTCTTC. It yields the protein CASSLAKSSYNEQFF.

The chain is built from TRBV11-3 and TRBJ2-6; D ambiguous. Trimming took 4 bases from V and 5 from J, leaving 21 bases between them. This CDR3 contains 18 residues. Looked up from germline, CDR1 is SGHNT and CDR2 is YENEEA. The DNA of the CDR3 is TGTGCCAGCAGCTGGCATGCATCTCGACAAAGTCGGGCCAACGTCCTGACTTTC. Its protein is CASSWHASRQSRANVLTF.

CDR3 sequence (DNA): TGTGCCAGCAGTTCCAAGACAGGGACAGATACGCAGTATTTT. It codes for CASSSKTGTDTQYF. The chain combines TRBV6-5 with TRBJ2-3, with 7 bases matching TRBD1. The V gene end was trimmed by 4 bases and the J gene end by 3 bases; junction bases not matched to a gene: 4. The CDR3 extends over 14 amino acids. CDR1 is MNHEY, CDR2 SVGAGI, per germline.

The V and J genes are TRBV27 and TRBJ2-2; TRBD2 matches 15 bases. CDR3 size: 18 residues. Germline values: CDR1 MNHEY, CDR2 SMNVEV (reference sequence). V gave up 5 bases and J gave up 4 bases; unmatched junction bases: 8. CDR3 sequence reads: CASSLGLAGGRGTGELFF. In DNA, the CDR3 is TGTGCCAGCAGTCTCGGACTAGCGGGGGGGCGTGGCACCGGGGAGCTGTTTTTT.

The chain is built from TRBV14 and TRBJ1-2; D is unresolved. The CDR3 is 14 residues long. Trimming stripped 6 bases from V and 4 bases from J, with 15 bases between. Germline V gene data show CDR1 as SGHDN and CDR2 as FVKESK. CDR3 sequence (DNA): TGTGCCAGCAGAGGGCATGGCGGGCGCTATGGCTACACCTTC. Amino acids: CASRGHGGRYGYTF.

The chain uses TRBV6-5 and TRBJ1-2, with D perhaps matching TRBD1 (5 bases). The germline V gene has CDR1 MNHEY and CDR2 SVGAGI. The CDR3 sequence is 13 residues long. V was cut by 6 bases and J by 6 bases, with 14 bases left in between. The CDR3 DNA reads as TGTGCCAGCAGCCCCTCCAGGGTCCATGGCTACACCTTC. Its protein is CASSPSRVHGYTF.

The V and J genes are TRBV2 and TRBJ1-6; possible D gene TRBD1, 5 bases. In germline, CDR1 is SNHLY, CDR2 FYNNEI. With 6 bases removed from V and 13 bases from J, the gap between germline ends came to 13 bases. The CDR3 length is 12 residues. CDR3 coding DNA: TGTGCCAGCAGCCCGACAGACTCGCCCCTCCACTTT. It encodes CASSPTDSPLHF.

The chain joins TRBV19 to TRBJ2-5; 11 nucleotides match TRBD2. The CDR3 is 17 amino acids. Germline assignment: CDR1 LNHDA and CDR2 SQIVND (reference sequence). V shed 1 base and J 2 bases; nucleotides not matched to a gene: 6. In DNA form, the CDR3 reads TGTGCCAGTAGTATAGGGGGACTAGCGGTCACGCAAGAGACCCAGTACTTC. This sequence encodes CASSIGGLAVTQETQYF.

The table lists this clone with a few counts. The rearrangement links TRBV5-1 to TRBJ2-2, with D perhaps TRBD2 (6 bases). CDR3 length equals 16 residues. CDR1 and CDR2 from the germline V gene are SGHRS and YFSETQ. The V and J ends lost 3 bases and 1 base respectively, with 13 bases between them. CDR3 sequence: CASSSQGTLNTGELFF. In nucleotides, the CDR3 is TGCGCCAGCAGCTCCCAAGGGACTTTGAACACCGGGGAGCTGTTTTTT.

J is TRBJ1-1 and V is TRBV7-8; the D is unclear. The CDR3 consists of 12 residues. The V and J ends lost 5 bases and 8 bases respectively, with 12 bases between them. Per the germline V gene, CDR1 is SGHVS and CDR2 is FQNEAQ. CDR3 residues: CASSPDGVEAFF. CDR3 bases: TGTGCCAGCAGCCCAGACGGGGTCGAAGCTTTCTTT.

J is TRBJ2-4 and V is TRBV19; the match to TRBD2 covers 7 bases. CDR1 LNHDA and CDR2 SQIVND come from the germline V gene (reference sequence). Losses at the gene ends were 3 bases for V and 2 bases for J; bases not matched to a gene: 7. The CDR3 consists of 16 residues. DNA for the CDR3: TGTGCCAGTAGTATTGGGGGGGGTAGCTCCAAAAACATTCAGTACTTC. Translating gives CASSIGGGSSKNIQYF.

This clone was counted between two and nine times. V and J are TRBV19 and TRBJ2-2; no firm D call. Trimming took off 5 bases at V and 6 bases at J, with 10 bases between the two ends. The CDR3 is made up of 13 amino acids. The germline V gene encodes CDR1 LNHDA and CDR2 SQIVND (reference sequence). The CDR3 protein is CASSAPTAGELFF. The CDR3 nucleotides are TGTGCCAGTAGTGCCCCCACGGCCGGGGAGCTGTTTTTT.

The chain has TRBV19 and TRBJ2-3, with D maybe TRBD2 (5 bases). The CDR3 runs to 14 residues. Trimming shortened V by 3 bases and J by 2 bases, and 9 bases separated the two germline ends. From germline, CDR1 is LNHDA and CDR2 SQIVND (reference sequence). DNA of the CDR3: TGTGCCAGTAGTATGAACGGGATCACAGATACGCAGTATTTT. It codes for CASSMNGITDTQYF.

The V gene is TRBV18, the J gene TRBJ2-7; 8 bases are a match to TRBD1. CDR1 is KGHSH and CDR2 is LQKENI in the germline V gene. V shed 3 bases and J 5 bases; nucleotides not matched to a gene: 6. This CDR3 has 14 residues. CDR3 in amino acids: CASSPFETGDEQYF. In nucleotides, the CDR3 is TGTGCCAGCTCACCCTTTGAGACAGGGGACGAGCAGTACTTC. The variable domain in full, with the rest retrieved from reference TRBV18 and TRBJ2-7, is NAGVMQNPRHLVRRRGQEARLRCSPMKGHSHVYWYRQLPEEGLKFMVYLQKENIIDESGMPKERFSAEFPKEGPSILRIQQVVRGDSAAYFCASSPFETGDEQYFGPGTRLTVT.